Listed below are T cell receptor beta chains from one sample, sequenced in a study of blood T cell repertoires in COVID-19. Sequencing was performed with immunoSEQ multiplex PCR; in TCRdb, only in-frame clones are kept and a portion is missing. The sample shows around 390,000 clones, more than 75% of them seen only once. Material: PBMCs or T cells enriched from blood (not recorded which). The receptors shown here come from a woman aged 45-65 years who had recovered from COVID-19. Each CDR3 is given with its conserved first and last residue. Fields, in order: V gene, D gene, clone size, J gene, CDR3 DNA, CDR3 protein. The D gene is left open where the match is weak. Size values are once, few and many counts, or a class for expanded clones, and some rows have none.

V gene: TRBV7-2
D gene: NA
clone size: once
J gene: TRBJ1-1
CDR3 DNA: TGTGCCAGCAGCTTTCGACAACTCACTGAAGCTTTCTTT
CDR3 protein: CASSFRQLTEAFF

V gene: TRBV27
D gene: NA
clone size: few
J gene: TRBJ1-1
CDR3 DNA: TGTGCCAGCGCCTCGAGGGAGGTGAACACTGAAGCTTTCTTT
CDR3 protein: CASASREVNTEAFF

V gene: TRBV2
D gene: NA
clone size: NA
J gene: TRBJ1-3
CDR3 DNA: TGTGCCAGCAGGAACGGTTTAAACACCATATATTTT
CDR3 protein: CASRNGLNTIYF

V gene: TRBV7-2
D gene: TRBD1
clone size: NA
J gene: TRBJ1-1
CDR3 DNA: TGTGCCAGCAGCTTCCCTTCAGGGGGGATGAACACTGAAGCTTTCTTT
CDR3 protein: CASSFPSGGMNTEAFF

V gene: TRBV7-3
D gene: TRBD2
clone size: NA
J gene: TRBJ2-2
CDR3 DNA: TGTGCCAGCAGCTACGGACTAGCGGGGACCGGGGAGCTGTTTTTT
CDR3 protein: CASSYGLAGTGELFF

V gene: TRBV11-2
D gene: NA
clone size: NA
J gene: TRBJ2-5
CDR3 DNA: TGTGCCAGCAGCTTAGGCCCTATCCAAGAGACCCAGTACTTC
CDR3 protein: CASSLGPIQETQYF

V gene: TRBV2
D gene: NA
clone size: NA
J gene: TRBJ1-1
CDR3 DNA: TGTGCCAGCAGGCCCGACAGCACTGAAGCTTTCTTT
CDR3 protein: CASRPDSTEAFF

V gene: TRBV4-1
D gene: TRBD1
clone size: NA
J gene: TRBJ2-7
CDR3 DNA: TGCGCCAGCAGCCGTCCCGGGACAGGGGCCCACGAGCAGTACTTC
CDR3 protein: CASSRPGTGAHEQYF

V gene: TRBV5-6
D gene: TRBD1
clone size: NA
J gene: TRBJ1-2
CDR3 DNA: TGTGCCAGCAGCCACGGACAGGGCTGGGATGGCTACACCTTC
CDR3 protein: CASSHGQGWDGYTF

V gene: TRBV11-2
D gene: NA
clone size: NA
J gene: TRBJ2-5
CDR3 DNA: TGTGCCAGCAGCTTACAGGAAAGCCAAGAGACCCAGTACTTC
CDR3 protein: CASSLQESQETQYF

V gene: TRBV7-9
D gene: NA
clone size: NA
J gene: TRBJ1-1
CDR3 DNA: TGTGCCAGCAGCCCCCGTGGCCCCGCCACTGAAGCTTTCTTT
CDR3 protein: CASSPRGPATEAFF

V gene: TRBV7-3
D gene: TRBD1
clone size: NA
J gene: TRBJ2-1
CDR3 DNA: TGTGCCAGCAGCCTAAGACAGGGCCAGCAGTTCTTC
CDR3 protein: CASSLRQGQQFF

V gene: TRBV29-1
D gene: TRBD1
clone size: NA
J gene: TRBJ2-5
CDR3 DNA: TGCAGCGCACAGGGGGATCGGGAGACCCAGTACTTC
CDR3 protein: CSAQGDRETQYF

V gene: TRBV5-6
D gene: TRBD1
clone size: NA
J gene: TRBJ2-7
CDR3 DNA: TGTGCCAGCAGCCTGACCCCGAGACAGGGGTCAAACGAGCAGTACTTC
CDR3 protein: CASSLTPRQGSNEQYF

V gene: TRBV12-3/TRBV12-4
D gene: NA
clone size: NA
J gene: TRBJ1-5
CDR3 DNA: TGTGCCAGCAGTTTGACAGAGCCCCAGCATTTT
CDR3 protein: CASSLTEPQHF

V gene: TRBV6-5
D gene: TRBD1
clone size: NA
J gene: TRBJ1-2
CDR3 DNA: TGTGCCAGCAGTTATAAGGGACAGCATAACTATGGCTACACCTTC
CDR3 protein: CASSYKGQHNYGYTF

V gene: TRBV19
D gene: NA
clone size: NA
J gene: TRBJ1-6
CDR3 DNA: TGTGCCAGTAACGTTGGCGGGGATCAGGGTGGATCACCCCTCCACTTT
CDR3 protein: CASNVGGDQGGSPLHF

V gene: TRBV7-2
D gene: TRBD1
clone size: NA
J gene: TRBJ1-1
CDR3 DNA: TGTGCCAGCAGCTTTAACAGGGGCACTGAAGCTTTCTTT
CDR3 protein: CASSFNRGTEAFF

V gene: TRBV18
D gene: NA
clone size: once
J gene: TRBJ1-1
CDR3 DNA: TGTGCCAGCTCACCCGGCAGGGGCACTGAAGCTTTCTTT
CDR3 protein: CASSPGRGTEAFF

V gene: TRBV14
D gene: NA
clone size: NA
J gene: TRBJ2-5
CDR3 DNA: TGTGCCAGCAGCCAAGATCGGGGGTCGGGACAAGAGACCCAGTACTTC
CDR3 protein: CASSQDRGSGQETQYF

V gene: TRBV18
D gene: TRBD2
clone size: NA
J gene: TRBJ2-1
CDR3 DNA: TGTGCCAGCTCACCTAAAGGGGCGGGGGGGCCGACCTACAATGAGCAGTTCTTC
CDR3 protein: CASSPKGAGGPTYNEQFF

V gene: TRBV2
D gene: NA
clone size: many
J gene: TRBJ2-5
CDR3 DNA: TGTGCCAGCAGCCTGGAGGCCCAAGAGACCCAGTACTTC
CDR3 protein: CASSLEAQETQYF

V gene: TRBV6-6
D gene: TRBD1
clone size: NA
J gene: TRBJ2-2
CDR3 DNA: TGTGCCAGCAGTTACTTTAGGACAGGGCCCACCGGGGAGCTGTTTTTT
CDR3 protein: CASSYFRTGPTGELFF

V gene: TRBV30
D gene: NA
clone size: NA
J gene: TRBJ1-2
CDR3 DNA: TGTGCCTGGGCGGGCCGGCGGGACTATGGCTACACCTTC
CDR3 protein: CAWAGRRDYGYTF

V gene: TRBV28
D gene: NA
clone size: NA
J gene: TRBJ2-7
CDR3 DNA: TGTGCCAGCAGAACCGGACAGTATCGCCCCGAGCAGTACTTC
CDR3 protein: CASRTGQYRPEQYF

V gene: TRBV30
D gene: NA
clone size: NA
J gene: TRBJ2-2
CDR3 DNA: TGTGCCTGGAATAGGGGGGGCAGGGGAATCGTAGCCGGGGAGCTGTTTTTT
CDR3 protein: CAWNRGGRGIVAGELFF

V gene: TRBV28
D gene: TRBD1
clone size: once
J gene: TRBJ2-1
CDR3 DNA: TGTGCCAGTCATTTAGGGGGCTCCCTGAATGAGCAGTTCTTC
CDR3 protein: CASHLGGSLNEQFF

V gene: TRBV6-5
D gene: NA
clone size: NA
J gene: TRBJ2-1
CDR3 DNA: TGTGCCAGCAGTTACCAGGGAATTTCCTACAATGAGCAGTTCTTC
CDR3 protein: CASSYQGISYNEQFF

V gene: TRBV19
D gene: NA
clone size: NA
J gene: TRBJ1-3
CDR3 DNA: TGTGCCAGTAGTGTATACAGCGGCTTCTCTGGAAACACCATATATTTT
CDR3 protein: CASSVYSGFSGNTIYF

V gene: TRBV18
D gene: NA
clone size: NA
J gene: TRBJ1-1
CDR3 DNA: TGTGCCAGCTCATCGACTCAGATGGGTGAAGCTTTCTTT
CDR3 protein: CASSSTQMGEAFF

V gene: TRBV2
D gene: NA
clone size: few
J gene: TRBJ1-2
CDR3 DNA: TGTGCCAGCGAAATGGGGGGGCTTCGAGAAGGCTACACCTTC
CDR3 protein: CASEMGGLREGYTF